The clone carrying this TCR beta chain was observed a handful of times. Its matching antigen is unknown. These data originate in a study of PD-1 blockade in classical Hodgkin lymphoma. TCRdb's table, derived via immunoSEQ multiplex PCR, lists solely in-frame clones and lacks some. The data show just under 65,000 clones, more than 90% seen once. Described time point: cycle 4 day 1 (C4D1), after more than five weeks of nivolumab. Each and every patient relapsed after autologous stem cell transplantation, and patients got differing brentuximab vedotin exposure. Each best response was a complete response, a partial response or progressive disease. Overall study findings and caveats: Differences between repertoires have undefined causes, possibly disease activity or prior therapy. Patients with an early start, nivolumab under 1 year after ASCT, were excluded. Newly diagnosed and completely responding patients shared comparable baseline diversity.

The CDR3 has 14 residues. Germline loops: CDR1 MGHRA, CDR2 YSYEKL. The V gene lost 0 bases and the J gene lost 8 bases, with 11 bases spanning the gap. The source was peripheral blood mononuclear cells (PBMCs), collected before the fourth cycle of nivolumab. The gene calls are TRBV4-1 and TRBJ2-1; no clear D. The TCR was taken from a human donor with classical Hodgkin lymphoma. CDR3 protein: CASSQDTSRDEQFF. The CDR3 DNA sequence: TGCGCCAGCAGCCAAGACACGAGTAGGGATGAGCAGTTCTTC.